The 14 T cell receptor beta chains below all came from one sample that was sequenced in a study of metastatic and nonmetastatic thyroid tumors. TCRdb reanalyzed the PCR reads via MiXCR. Among roughly 57,000 clones listed, 20% were seen once. Ahead of thyroid surgery, no patient had received treatment of any kind. Input material: blood. The receptors stem from a female donor with papillary thyroid cancer or a benign thyroid nodule (not recorded which). Some clones in this sample may be carry-over from other donors' samples.

This clone was detected ten times or more. The chain has TRBV25-1 and TRBJ2-3, with a weak D call TRBD2 (5 bases). Germline V CDR1 and CDR2: MGHDK, SYGVNS. CDR3 length: 12 residues. The ends were cut back, 6 bases at V and 6 bases at J, with 10 bases in the middle. CDR3 in DNA: TGTGCCAGCAGCCAGCGGCGGGATACGCAGTATTTT. It specifies CASSQRRDTQYF.

This clone was seen ten or more times. The chain links TRBV12-3 or TRBV12-4 to TRBJ2-7; D not certain. Deletions cut 2 bases from V and 0 bases from J, with 11 bases between. The CDR3 totals 15 residues. The CDR3 DNA follows: TGTGCCAGCAGTTTATCTCCCAGGTTCTCCTACGAGCAGTACTTC. This codes for CASSLSPRFSYEQYF.

This clone is medium-sized. The J gene is TRBJ2-7, the V gene TRBV28; D unclear. From germline, CDR1 is MDHEN and CDR2 SYDVKM. With 7 bases removed from V and 0 bases from J, the gap between germline ends came to 22 bases. The length of the CDR3 is 17 residues. The CDR3 is CASTSLSGRTASYEQYF. The CDR3 nucleotides are TGTGCCAGCACCTCACTCTCTGGCAGGACCGCCTCCTACGAGCAGTACTTC.

At least ten counts were recorded for this clone. The rearrangement joins TRBV13 to TRBJ2-7; D might be TRBD2 (6 bases). The length of the CDR3 is 16 residues. Trimming took 5 bases from V and 5 from J, leaving 22 bases between them. Germline V lookup: CDR1 PRHDT, CDR2 FYEKMQ (reference sequence). The CDR3 is CASSPPRGLARNEQYF. The CDR3 DNA reads as TGTGCCAGCAGCCCCCCCCGGGGTCTAGCGAGGAACGAGCAGTACTTC.

In its sample, this clone was seen a few times. This rearrangement joins TRBV28 to TRBJ2-7; D possibly corresponds to TRBD2 (5 bases). The germline V gene encodes CDR1 MDHEN and CDR2 SYDVKM. With 7 bases removed from V and 8 bases from J, the gap between germline ends came to 12 bases. This CDR3 has 11 amino acids. The CDR3 region has the DNA TGTGCCAGCATCCGGGGTGCGCAGCAGTACTTC. Residues: CASIRGAQQYF.

The table lists this clone with many counts. This chain connects TRBV5-1 to TRBJ2-3, with D perhaps given as TRBD1 or TRBD2 (5 bases each). Trimming pared 4 bases from V and 2 bases from J, leaving 14 bases between. Per germline, CDR1 SGHRS and CDR2 YFSETQ. CDR3 length: 15 residues. The CDR3 DNA sequence: TGCGCCAGCAGCCCCCGGGACGGAACCACAGATACGCAGTATTTT. Translation: CASSPRDGTTDTQYF.

Many counts were recorded for this clone. The genes are TRBV27 and TRBJ2-1; D may be TRBD2 (6 bases). The V gene lost 10 bases and the J gene lost 10 bases, with 17 bases spanning the gap. CDR1 is MNHEY, CDR2 SMNVEV, per germline (reference sequence). This CDR3 contains 12 residues. The CDR3 protein is CATLAESGEQFF. In DNA form, the CDR3 reads TGTGCCACCTTAGCGGAATCGGGGGAGCAGTTCTTC.

As regards this clone: This may stem from a read error, because a much larger clone lies one nucleotide away. This rearrangement joins TRBV29-1 to TRBJ2-3, with 11 bases matching TRBD2. CDR3 length equals 14 residues. The germline CDR1 and CDR2 sequences are SQVTM and ANQGSEA. V lost 6 bases to trimming and J lost 6 bases; unmatched junction nucleotides: 8. CDR3 nucleotides: TGCAGCGTCGCCTTAGCGGGAGGGAACGATACGCAGTATTTT. This codes for CSVALAGGNDTQYF.

This clone was counted ten times or more. This rearrangement joins TRBV2 to TRBJ2-5, with 9 bases lining up with TRBD2. The junction had 8 bases not matched to a gene; V was cut back by 2 bases and J by 1 base. Looked up from germline, CDR1 is SNHLY and CDR2 is FYNNEI. This CDR3 region has 17 residues. The CDR3 DNA sequence: TGTGCCAGCAGTGAAATCAATCCGACTAGCGGCCAAGAGACCCAGTACTTC. Protein product: CASSEINPTSGQETQYF.

Worth noting for this clone: This sequence may be a read error, since a much larger clone differs from it by one base. Other DNA sequences in the same sample also yield this CDR3. This rearrangement joins TRBV19 to TRBJ1-4; 7 bases are shared with TRBD1. Germline V gene sequence: CDR1 LNHDA, CDR2 SQIVND (reference sequence). This CDR3 comprises 15 residues. Germline trimming cut 5 bases from V and 10 bases from J; bases unmatched to any gene: 13. In nucleotides, the CDR3 is TGTGCCAGTAGTCCACGGACAGGTGACGGGGTAAAACTGTTTTTT. Protein sequence: CASSPRTGDGVKLFF.

This clone was detected only once. The conserved final phenylalanine or tryptophan is absent from the CDR3, which likely points to a read error. The chain combines TRBV18 with TRBJ2-1, with 10 bases aligning to TRBD2. V lost 4 bases and J lost 8; bases outside the gene matches: 8. The CDR3 length is 15 residues. Germline values: CDR1 KGHSH, CDR2 LQKENI. CDR3 DNA: TGTGCCAGCTCACACGGGACTAGCGATCTCGATGAGCAGTTCATC. Protein sequence: CASSHGTSDLDEQFI.

This clone was recorded a few times. V and J are TRBV28 and TRBJ1-5; 7 bases agree with TRBD1. V was pared by 6 bases and J by 2 bases, with 10 bases of the junction left unmatched. From germline, CDR1 is MDHEN and CDR2 SYDVKM. CDR3 size: 16 residues. CDR3 sequence: CASSLGGDRRNQPQHF. The CDR3 DNA follows: TGTGCCAGCAGCCTAGGAGGGGACAGACGCAATCAGCCCCAGCATTTT. The whole variable domain, filled in from reference TRBV28 and TRBJ1-5, reads DVKVTQSSRYLVKRTGEKVFLECVQDMDHENMFWYRQDPGLGLRLIYFSYDVKMKEKGDIPEGYSVSREKKERFSLILESASTNQTSMYLCASSLGGDRRNQPQHFGDGTRLSIL.

This clone was found many times. The chain employs TRBV20-1 and TRBJ2-7, with 12 bases that match TRBD2. Trimming cost V 1 base and J 0 bases; bases outside gene matches: 1. The CDR3 spans 15 residues. The V gene's germline CDR1 is DFQATT and CDR2 SNEGSKA (reference sequence). The CDR3 DNA follows: TGCAGTGCTAGAGGGACTAGCGGGGACTCCTACGAGCAGTACTTC. Translation: CSARGTSGDSYEQYF.

This clone was recorded many times. A much more abundant neighbour one base away suggests this may be a read error. This CDR3 fails to terminate in the conserved phenylalanine or tryptophan, so it likely reflects a read error. The CDR3, as DNA: TGCGCCAGCAGCTTGCAGGGACAAAGATCCTACGAGCAGTACCTC. Encoded protein: CASSLQGQRSYEQYL. The V and J genes are TRBV5-1 and TRBJ2-7, with D possibly being TRBD1 (6 bases). CDR3 length: 15 amino acids. CDR1 and CDR2 from the germline V gene are SGHRS and YFSETQ. V was cut by 1 base and J by 1 base, with 12 bases left in between.